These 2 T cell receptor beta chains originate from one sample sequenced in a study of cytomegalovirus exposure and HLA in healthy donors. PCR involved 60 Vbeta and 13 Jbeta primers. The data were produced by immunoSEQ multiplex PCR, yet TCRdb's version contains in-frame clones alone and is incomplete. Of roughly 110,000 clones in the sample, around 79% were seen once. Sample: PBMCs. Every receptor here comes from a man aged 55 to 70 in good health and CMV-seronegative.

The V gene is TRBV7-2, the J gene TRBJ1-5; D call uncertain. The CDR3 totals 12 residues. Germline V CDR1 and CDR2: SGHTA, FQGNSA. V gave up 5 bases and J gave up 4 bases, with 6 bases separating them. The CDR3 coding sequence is TGTGCCAGCAGCGCGGGGAATCAGCCCCAGCATTTT. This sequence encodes CASSAGNQPQHF.

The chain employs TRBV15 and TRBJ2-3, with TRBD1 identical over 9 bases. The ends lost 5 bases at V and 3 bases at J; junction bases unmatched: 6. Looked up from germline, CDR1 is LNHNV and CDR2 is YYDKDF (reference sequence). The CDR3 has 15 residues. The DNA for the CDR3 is TGTGCCACCAGCGCGACAGGGGGACGGACAGATACGCAGTATTTT. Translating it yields CATSATGGRTDTQYF.